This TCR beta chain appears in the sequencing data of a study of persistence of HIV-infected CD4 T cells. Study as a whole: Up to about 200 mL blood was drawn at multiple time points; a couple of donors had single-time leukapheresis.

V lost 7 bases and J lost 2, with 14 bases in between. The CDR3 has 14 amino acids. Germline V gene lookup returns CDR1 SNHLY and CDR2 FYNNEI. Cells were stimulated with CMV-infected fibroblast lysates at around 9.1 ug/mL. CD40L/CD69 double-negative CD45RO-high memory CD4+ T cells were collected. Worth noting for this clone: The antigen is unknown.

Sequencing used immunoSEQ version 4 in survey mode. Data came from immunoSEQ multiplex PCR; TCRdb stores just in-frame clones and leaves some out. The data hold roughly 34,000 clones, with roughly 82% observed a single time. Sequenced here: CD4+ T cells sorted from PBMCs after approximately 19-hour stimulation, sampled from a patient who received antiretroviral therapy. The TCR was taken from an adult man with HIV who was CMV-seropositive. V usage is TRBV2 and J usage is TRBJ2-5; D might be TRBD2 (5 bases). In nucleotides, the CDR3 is TGTGCCAGCACCGTGGAAAGCGGTCAAGAGACCCAGTACTTC. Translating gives CASTVESGQETQYF.